This T cell receptor beta chain was recovered during a study of PD-1 blockade in classical Hodgkin lymphoma (TCRdb year 2020). Notes on the research overall: Nivolumab dosing was 3 mg/kg intravenously every 2 weeks, continuing until either disease progression or unacceptable toxicity. To define a peripheral blood immune signature of response to PD-1 blockade in classical Hodgkin lymphoma, the study combined TCR beta sequencing with CyTOF.

Inclusive of the bounding cysteine and phenylalanine, the CDR3 is 16 residues long. Of the read, only the CDR3 DNA is kept; its 48 bases are in frame from base 1. CDR1 and CDR2, per the germline V gene, are MGHRA and YSYEKL. Compared with germline, V lacks 3 bases and J lacks 5 bases; bases without a gene match: 10. The intended sense of this specimen's time point label: cycle 4 day 1 (C4D1), after less than 7 weeks of nivolumab. Every trial patient had relapsed after autologous stem cell transplantation, and cohorts A, B and C differed in prior brentuximab vedotin exposure. A total of 50 to 70 patients with relapsed/refractory classical Hodgkin lymphoma made up the trial cohort, and each patient's best overall response was complete response, partial response or progressive disease. Single-agent nivolumab was administered to trial patients in the multi-cohort phase II CheckMate 205 trial. An independent review committee assessed best overall response using the 2007 International Working Group response criteria. PBMCs from the trial were collected at three points: immediately before nivolumab initiation (C1D1), and during therapy at cycle 2 day 1 and cycle 4 day 1. Peripheral blood was collected in 8 mL Vacutainer Cell Preparation Tubes, from which PBMCs were isolated by centrifugation and then cryopreserved.

Results and caveats for the whole study, not just this receptor: The study covered only a single clinical trial cohort, and the causes of the repertoire differences, possibly disease activity or prior therapy, were still not defined. CD4+ but not CD8+ TCR diversity rose significantly by C4D1 (p=0.0027 vs p=0.16), most apparent in complete responders (p=0.02). Among trial patients, those achieving complete response had baseline diversity similar to that of newly diagnosed patients, while diversity was significantly lower in partial responders and progressors. Baseline TCR diversity was reported to be lower in newly diagnosed patients than in healthy donors, and even lower in relapsed/refractory patients. Patients starting nivolumab less than 1 year after ASCT had lower diversity and were excluded from later analyses to avoid confounding by immune reconstitution.

Genomic DNA was isolated using the Qiagen DNeasy kit from unsorted PBMCs as well as from negatively selected CD4+ and CD8+ fractions. TCR beta CDR3 regions were amplified by immunoSEQ multiplex PCR using primers annealing to V and J segments. A synthetic immune receptor repertoire was used to minimize amplification bias, and any remaining bias was removed computationally after sequencing. Per the original workflow: Repertoire diversity was quantified as the Shannon entropy index using custom Python scripts. Unsorted, CD4+ and CD8+ repertoires were analyzed separately, except in combined analyses where CD4+ and CD8+ sequences were merged in silico. Clonal expansion was defined as at least a 2-fold frequency increase after treatment relative to C1D1, with a pseudocount of 0.5 for undetected baseline clones. Singleton clones were defined as clones with 0 or 1 copy at C1D1, and non-singleton clones were defined as clones with 2 or more copies. Clones expanded in unsorted samples were labelled as CD4+, CD8+ or unknown by matching protein sequences in sorted samples from the same patient. Wilcoxon tests were applied to paired samples to test diversity changes from C1D1 to C4D1. TCRdb carries this immuneACCESS record with in-frame sequences only. Its versions omit some clonotypes, under half of them owing to an unresolved V gene in the studies checked, with the rest unexplained. From that table come the V and J calls and clone size; the DNA was used to work out D and trimming. The table for this sample lists over 70,000 clones; about nine tenths of them were counted only once. Of the sample, about 2.9% falls within the top ten clones.

As for this clone: Its target antigen remains unknown. No clone much larger than this one lies a single base away; base qualities are absent.

The chain is made from TRBV4-1 and TRBJ2-5, with 9 bases in between that match TRBD2. This TCR was sampled from a human donor with classical Hodgkin lymphoma. This material consisted of peripheral blood mononuclear cells (PBMCs), taken before the fourth cycle of nivolumab. The sequence in DNA is TGCGCCAGCAGCCAGGAAACCTTAGCGGGGGTGGAGACCCAGTACTTC. It translates as CASSQETLAGVETQYF.